This TCR beta chain originates from a study of vaccination effects on CD4 cells after COVID-19. Produced via immunoSEQ multiplex PCR; TCRdb's table is partial and in-frame only. The sample has 7,500 to 10,000 clones, around 76% seen once. With respect to this clone: The antigen is not known.

When 10 to 11 days of culture had elapsed, CD4+ T cells were isolated. Two-dose vaccination with either BNT162b2 or mRNA-1273 was given to the participants. The junction had 5 bases not matched to a gene; V was cut back by 5 bases and J by 4 bases. The CDR3 is 13 amino acids. Germline CDR1 and CDR2: SGDLS and YYNGEE. The chain is built from TRBV9 and TRBJ1-1; 7 bases fit TRBD1. The input for sequencing was CD4+ T cells from PBMCs cultured without peptide, taken after COVID-19 vaccination. The source of this sequence is a human donor who received a COVID-19 vaccine. CDR3 coding DNA: TGTGCCAGCAGTAGGGGGCATGGCACTGAAGCTTTCTTT. Amino acids: CASSRGHGTEAFF.